This T cell receptor beta chain was profiled in a study of blood T cell repertoires in COVID-19. At the level of the study: COVID-19 samples from acute and convalescent phases originated in the United States, Italy and Spain.

Original processing methods: Amplification with reference gene primers provided the estimates of nucleated cell counts. The data were produced by immunoSEQ multiplex PCR, yet TCRdb's version contains in-frame clones alone and is incomplete. D and trimming come from the DNA, and the V and J calls and clone size come from that table. Of tens of thousands of clones detected, approximately 88% appear once; the ten largest clones hold about 15%. J was trimmed by 1 base and V by 9 bases; bases with no gene match: 3. Germline values: CDR1 SGHTA, CDR2 FQGTGA. CDR3 length: 14 residues. In its sample, this clone was seen once.

This chain uses TRBV7-3 with TRBJ2-2; 9 nucleotides match TRBD1. The TCR comes from a man over 45 with active or convalescent COVID-19. Input material: peripheral blood. DNA for the CDR3: TGTGCCAGTGAGGACAGGGGGAACACCGGGGAGCTGTTTTTT. It translates to CASEDRGNTGELFF.